This is a list of T cell receptor beta chains from one sample in a study of OX40 agonist ivuxolimab in advanced cancers. TCRdb's copy holds only in-frame clones and misses some; the assay was immunoSEQ multiplex PCR. The profile shows tens of thousands of clones, around 86% of them singletons. The sequences come from CD4+ or CD8+ T cells sorted from blood, collected in a trial of the OX40 agonist ivuxolimab. These receptors were collected from an adult with an advanced solid tumor such as melanoma, head and neck, liver or kidney cancer. Each CDR3 is given with its conserved first and last residue. Fields, in order: CDR3 DNA, CDR3 protein, J gene, D gene, V gene, clone size. The D gene is left open where the match is weak. Clone sizes are given selectively: once, few, many, or a class where the clone is expanded.

TGCGCCAGCAGCTCCCCTTCTAGCGCCCAAGAGACCCAGTACTTC	CASSSPSSAQETQYF	TRBJ2-5	NA	TRBV5-1	NA
TGCGCCAGCAGCACTCGCACGGGTGAAAAACTGTTTTTT	CASSTRTGEKLFF	TRBJ1-4	NA	TRBV4-1	NA
TGTGCCAGCGACGGCTGGGCGATTCGGGAGCAGTACTTC	CASDGWAIREQYF	TRBJ2-7	NA	TRBV5-8	NA
TGTGCCAGCAGCGTAGCTGATGGTGTGCACCTTGCAACTAATGAAAAACTGTTTTTT	CASSVADGVHLATNEKLFF	TRBJ1-4	NA	TRBV9	NA
TGTGCCAGCAGCTCGAGCTCCTACGAGCAGTACTTC	CASSSSSYEQYF	TRBJ2-7	NA	TRBV7-2	few
TGTGCCAGTAGCCAACAGGGGTTTTGGACTGAAGCTTTCTTT	CASSQQGFWTEAFF	TRBJ1-1	TRBD1	TRBV19	NA
TGTGCCAGCAGCGCAAGCCAGCGGGGGCCCGAGACCCAGTACTTC	CASSASQRGPETQYF	TRBJ2-5	TRBD2	TRBV5-6	NA
TGTGCCAGCAGCTTCGCTGTGCAGGCGGGGGAGACCCAGTACTTC	CASSFAVQAGETQYF	TRBJ2-5	NA	TRBV7-8	NA
TGTGCCAGCAGTGACAACGGGAATCAGCCCCAGCATTTT	CASSDNGNQPQHF	TRBJ1-5	NA	TRBV27	NA
TGTGCCAGCAGCTTAGCGATGGGAGGCACTAATGAAAAACTGTTTTTT	CASSLAMGGTNEKLFF	TRBJ1-4	NA	TRBV11-2	NA
TGCGCCAGCAGCTTAGGGGCCTTACCCCTCCACTTT	CASSLGALPLHF	TRBJ1-6	NA	TRBV5-1	once
TGTGCCAGCAGGGGACGGGAAGGGGGGGATGGAGCTTTCTTT	CASRGREGGDGAFF	TRBJ1-1	NA	TRBV28	NA
TGTGCCAGCAGTGCAGGACAGCCCACAGATACGCAGTATTTT	CASSAGQPTDTQYF	TRBJ2-3	NA	TRBV2	NA
TGTGCCAGCAGCTTAGGCCGGTCAGGGTGGATTCAGTACTTC	CASSLGRSGWIQYF	TRBJ2-4	NA	TRBV5-8	NA
TGTGCCATCAGTGATGTGGGGGGGAAACAAGAGACCCAGTACTTC	CAISDVGGKQETQYF	TRBJ2-5	TRBD2	TRBV10-3	NA
TGTGCCAGCAGACCCGCCCCCTCAAGTGAGCAGTACTTC	CASRPAPSSEQYF	TRBJ2-7	NA	TRBV6-1	NA
TGTGCCAGCAGCGTTACAGGGGAGAGGAACACTGAAGCTTTCTTT	CASSVTGERNTEAFF	TRBJ1-1	TRBD1	TRBV7-9	NA
TGTGCCAGCAGCTTGGAGGTGCATATCGGAGCCTACGAGCAGTACTTC	CASSLEVHIGAYEQYF	TRBJ2-7	NA	TRBV5-5	NA
TGCGCCAGCAGCCCGACAGGTCTGAGGGAGCAGTACTTC	CASSPTGLREQYF	TRBJ2-7	NA	TRBV4-1	NA
TGTGCCAGCTCACCACCTGGGGGGAATCAGCCCCAGCATTTT	CASSPPGGNQPQHF	TRBJ1-5	NA	TRBV18	once
TGTGCCAGCAGCTTAGGCGTATTGGGGGGCGGTAGGGACAATGAGCAGTTCTTC	CASSLGVLGGGRDNEQFF	TRBJ2-1	NA	TRBV7-9	NA
TGTGCCAGCAGCGCCAGGACTAGTGTCGGCAATGAGCAGTTCTTC	CASSARTSVGNEQFF	TRBJ2-1	TRBD2	TRBV9	NA
TGCGCCAGCAGCCCGGACAGATTTTCAACTAATGAAAAACTGTTTTTT	CASSPDRFSTNEKLFF	TRBJ1-4	NA	TRBV4-3	NA